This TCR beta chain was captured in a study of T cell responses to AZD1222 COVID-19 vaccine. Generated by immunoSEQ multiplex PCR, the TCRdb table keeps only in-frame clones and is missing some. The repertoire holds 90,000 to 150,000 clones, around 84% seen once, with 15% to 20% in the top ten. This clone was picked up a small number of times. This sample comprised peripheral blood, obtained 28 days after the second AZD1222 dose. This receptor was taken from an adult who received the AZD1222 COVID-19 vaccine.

CDR3: CASSFQGANQPQHF. DNA of the CDR3: TGTGCCAGCAGCTTCCAGGGGGCGAATCAGCCCCAGCATTTT. V usage is TRBV7-9 and J usage is TRBJ1-5, with TRBD1 identical over 8 bases. This CDR3 has 14 amino acids. V gave up 3 bases and J gave up 4 bases; unmatched junction bases: 2. Germline V lookup: CDR1 SEHNR, CDR2 FQNEAQ (reference sequence).